This TCR beta chain was sequenced during a study of HIV-infected patients and healthy controls. About 500 ng RNA was reverse transcribed with alpha and beta constant-region primers. Using multiplexing indices, alpha and beta chain libraries were generated apart by chain-specific third strand synthesis. TCRdb reanalysed the 5' RACE reads using MiXCR and keeps one entry per CDR3 protein. The profile shows roughly 13,000 distinct CDR3 sequences, less than 15% of them singletons. The sample holds many counts of this clonotype. Its antigen is as yet unknown. CDR1 MNHNY and CDR2 SVGAGI come from the germline V gene (reference sequence). CDR3 length equals 14 residues. Trimming pared 0 bases from V and 7 bases from J, leaving 12 bases between. Roughly three months, about 14 weeks, into antiretroviral therapy, follow-up blood was collected. No cell fractionation was done, so the repertoire covers all unsorted peripheral blood T cells.

General study points: Healthy controls carried many MAIT alpha-chain CDR3s, while HIV+ repertoires had few. HIV-infected patients shared fewer CDR3 sequences between individuals than healthy controls.

This chain uses TRBV6-6 with TRBJ1-2, with a possible D match to TRBD1 (5 bases). The receptor's source is an adult with HIV infection. The donor label of this sample is uncertain. Sequencing used blood, obtained during antiretroviral therapy. The DNA of the CDR3 is TGTGCCAGCAGTTACTCAGCAGGGAAGGGTGGCTACACCTTC. Protein product: CASSYSAGKGGYTF.